This TCR beta chain was found in a study of shared clonotypes between healthy human individuals. Study background: Used for every donor were three CD4 naive, three CD4 memory, two CD8 naive and one CD8 memory plate. Study outcomes and limitations: Generally, naive subsets (rather than memory subsets) showed larger estimated richness. Shared clonotypes: 4.5% to 6.5% naive CD4, around 3.5% naive CD8, about 2.5% memory CD4, about 0.4% memory CD8.

Concerning this clone: What it binds is unknown.

TCRdb's table, derived via immunoSEQ multiplex PCR, lists solely in-frame clones and lacks some. The sample carries under 2,500,000 clones, approximately 94% recorded once. V shed 1 base, J shed 7 bases, and the junction held 4 bases outside the gene matches. The V gene's germline CDR1 is SNHLY and CDR2 FYNNEI. The CDR3 has 15 residues. The gene calls are TRBV2 and TRBJ1-6; TRBD1 matches at 7 bases. Sequenced: naive CD4+ T cells sorted from blood. Noted subset: CD45RA+ positively selected. The source of this sequence is a man in his late teens or twenties in good health. The CDR3 protein is CASSEGQGGNSPLHF. The DNA of the CDR3 is TGTGCCAGCAGTGAAGGACAGGGAGGGAATTCACCCCTCCACTTT. Drawing the rest from reference TRBV2 and TRBJ1-6, the complete variable domain is EPEVTQTPSHQVTQMGQEVILRCVPISNHLYFYWYRQILGQKVEFLVSFYNNEISEKSEIFDDQFSVERPDGSNFTLKIRSTKLEDSAMYFCASSEGQGGNSPLHFGNGTRLTVT.